The entry below describes one TCR beta chain. Trimming took 1 base from V and 2 from J, leaving 8 bases between them. Germline assignment: CDR1 LNHNV and CDR2 YYDKDF (reference sequence). This CDR3 is 14 amino acids long. Sequencing used immunoSEQ multiplex PCR; TCRdb keeps in-frame clones, though not all of them. The table shows tens of thousands of clones, with less than 90% occurring only once. This entry belongs to a study of T cell repertoires in ileal Crohn's disease. Study at large: Patients had a median roughly 8-year disease duration, and under 45% were active smokers. M6 samples are neoterminal ileum biopsies from postoperative colonoscopy.

Sample time point: neoterminal ileum biopsy at postoperative endoscopy, about 6 months after surgery. This receptor was identified in an adult with Crohn's disease. The chain recombines TRBV15 with TRBJ1-1, with D perhaps TRBD1 (5 bases). Sequencing was performed on ileal tissue. The CDR3 DNA sequence: TGTGCCACCAGCAGAGGGTGGACAAACACTGAAGCTTTCTTT. This encodes CATSRGWTNTEAFF.